These T cell receptor beta chains were read from a single sample in a study of T-cell reconstitution after alpha-beta-depleted transplantation in children. A single record per CDR3 protein comes from TCRdb applying MiXCR to the PCR reads. The sample lists about 690,000 distinct CDR3 sequences, approximately 15% occurring once. The input for sequencing was PBMCs from the stem cell graft donor, taken from the stem cell graft. All receptors derive from a human donor who donated a stem cell graft to a child with acute myeloid leukemia. Both conserved end residues are part of each CDR3. D genes are given only for firm matches. Clone size is stated in some rows and not others, as once, few, many or a class when expanded.

DNA: TGCAGCGTTGAGGGTAGACAGGGTAGAACTGAAGCTTTCTTT
CDR3: CSVEGRQGRTEAFF
J: TRBJ1-1
size: few
D: TRBD1
V: TRBV29-1

DNA: TGCAGTGCTAGGTCTGAAGGGCTTAGCAATCAGCCCCAGCATTTT
CDR3: CSARSEGLSNQPQHF
J: TRBJ1-5
size: many
D: -
V: TRBV20-1

DNA: TGCAGTGCTAGAGCGCCAGGGAACACTGAAGCTTTCTTT
CDR3: CSARAPGNTEAFF
J: TRBJ1-1
size: many
D: -
V: TRBV20-1

DNA: TGTGCCAGCAGTTACGGGGGGGCTAATGAAAAACTGTTTTTT
CDR3: CASSYGGANEKLFF
J: TRBJ1-4
size: -
D: -
V: TRBV5-5

DNA: TGTGCCAGCAGAACGGGAGGATTTTACAATGAGCAGTTCTTC
CDR3: CASRTGGFYNEQFF
J: TRBJ2-1
size: few
D: TRBD2
V: TRBV28

DNA: TGCAGTGCTAGTTCACCGGGGACTAGCGGGGGGGCTACAGATACGCAGTATTTT
CDR3: CSASSPGTSGGATDTQYF
J: TRBJ2-3
size: many
D: TRBD2
V: TRBV20-1

DNA: TGTGCCACCAGTGATTCCGGAGTGGGGAGCTACACCTTC
CDR3: CATSDSGVGSYTF
J: TRBJ1-2
size: -
D: -
V: TRBV24-1

DNA: TGCAGTGCCCGACGTGAGATCAATCAGCCCCAGCATTTT
CDR3: CSARREINQPQHF
J: TRBJ1-5
size: -
D: -
V: TRBV20-1

DNA: TGCAGCGTTGGACAGGGTGGGGTCTATGGCTACACCTTC
CDR3: CSVGQGGVYGYTF
J: TRBJ1-2
size: few
D: TRBD1
V: TRBV29-1

DNA: TGTGCCAGCAGCTTAGGGGAGGGAGATACGCAGTATTTT
CDR3: CASSLGEGDTQYF
J: TRBJ2-3
size: many
D: TRBD2
V: TRBV7-6

DNA: TGCGCCAGCAGCTTGATGACTAGCGGGGGAGAACACACCGGGGAGCTGTTTTTT
CDR3: CASSLMTSGGEHTGELFF
J: TRBJ2-2
size: few
D: TRBD2
V: TRBV5-1

DNA: TGTGCCAGCAGTTTCTCGTCAGATACGCAGTATTTT
CDR3: CASSFSSDTQYF
J: TRBJ2-3
size: few
D: -
V: TRBV12-3/TRBV12-4